The 20 T cell receptor beta chains listed next were all sequenced from one sample in a study of cytomegalovirus exposure and HLA in healthy donors. PCR used 60 Vbeta primers and 13 Jbeta primers. Using immunoSEQ multiplex PCR, the repertoire was profiled, and TCRdb retains in-frame clones only, with some absent. This sample carries 150,000 to 200,000 clones, around 76% of them seen once, and the ten largest clones take roughly 1.9%. Sequencing input: PBMCs. These receptors were taken from a female donor in good health and CMV-seronegative.

The chain recombines TRBV6-1 with TRBJ2-7, with TRBD1 identical over 7 bases. Trimming cost V 6 bases and J 3 bases; bases outside gene matches: 8. Germline values: CDR1 MNHNS, CDR2 SASEGT. The length of the CDR3 is 14 residues. The CDR3 sequence: CASRVTGKNYEQYF. CDR3 nucleotides: TGTGCCAGCAGGGTGACAGGGAAAAACTACGAGCAGTACTTC.

This clone was seen more than once but under ten times. This sequence joins TRBV6-1 and TRBJ2-2; TRBD2 aligns across 8 bases. Germline CDR1 is MNHNS and CDR2 is SASEGT. The CDR3 runs to 14 residues. V trimming: 4 bases; J trimming: 6 bases; junction bases outside the gene matches: 4. The CDR3 coding sequence is TGTGCCAGCAGTGGGGGACTAGTATCCGGGGAGCTGTTTTTT. It is translated as CASSGGLVSGELFF.

The chain couples TRBV4-2 to TRBJ2-5; 7 positions agree with TRBD1. The CDR3 has 16 amino acids. Trimming took 2 bases from V and 2 from J; bases not matched to a gene: 8. The V gene's germline CDR1 is LGHNA and CDR2 YNFKEQ. The CDR3 region is CASSQRIGTEQETQYF. The CDR3 DNA sequence: TGTGCCAGCAGCCAAAGAATTGGGACAGAACAAGAGACCCAGTACTTC.

The chain uses TRBV30 and TRBJ1-2; 8 nucleotides line up with TRBD1. Germline V gives CDR1 GTSNPN, CDR2 SVGIG (reference sequence). The V gene end was trimmed by 1 base and the J gene end by 3 bases; junction bases not matched to a gene: 4. The length of the CDR3 is 14 residues. The CDR3, as DNA: TGTGCCTGGAGTGGGACAGGGTACGACTATGGCTACACCTTC. The encoded protein is CAWSGTGYDYGYTF.

This clone was detected only once. The V call is TRBV7-9, the J call TRBJ2-7, with 7 nucleotides matching TRBD1. CDR3 length: 15 residues. With V trimmed by 3 bases and J by 5 bases, 10 bases remained unmatched. Germline loops: CDR1 SEHNR, CDR2 FQNEAQ (reference sequence). CDR3 in DNA: TGTGCCAGCAGCTTGAGGGCAGGGGGTTTCAACGAGCAGTACTTC. Translated: CASSLRAGGFNEQYF.

The chain combines TRBV2 with TRBJ1-3, with 8 bases matching TRBD1. Germline CDR1 reads SNHLY; CDR2 reads FYNNEI. V trimming: 7 bases; J trimming: 4 bases; junction bases outside the gene matches: 6. The CDR3 runs 14 residues. In DNA form, the CDR3 reads TGTGCCAGCACTTCGACAGGGGTAGGAAACACCATATATTTT. Translating gives CASTSTGVGNTIYF.

The V and J genes are TRBV30 and TRBJ1-2; 10 bases line up with TRBD1. The CDR3 totals 12 residues. Germline V gene sequence: CDR1 GTSNPN, CDR2 SVGIG (reference sequence). V was pared by 8 bases and J by 7 bases, with 7 bases of the junction left unmatched. CDR3 amino acids: CALGQGGGGYTF. DNA of the CDR3: TGTGCCCTAGGACAGGGGGGGGGTGGCTACACCTTC. The whole variable domain, remainder taken from reference TRBV30 and TRBJ1-2, is SQTIHQWPATLVQPVGSPLSLECTVEGTSNPNLYWYRQAAGRGLQLLFYSVGIGQISSEVPQNLSASRPQDRQFILSSKKLLLSDSGFYLCALGQGGGGYTFGSGTRLTVV.

The chain is built from TRBV18 and TRBJ1-3; weak D call: TRBD1 (6 bases). From germline, CDR1 is KGHSH and CDR2 LQKENI. V lost 5 bases and J lost 2, with 13 bases in between. There are 15 residues in the CDR3. This CDR3 is CASSKQGLAGNTIYF. The CDR3 region has the DNA TGTGCCAGCTCAAAACAGGGCCTTGCTGGAAACACCATATATTTT.

The V gene is TRBV30, the J gene TRBJ2-5; tentative D call: TRBD2 (6 bases). The V end was cut by 2 bases, the J end by 7 bases, with 17 bases between. The V gene's germline CDR1 is GTSNPN and CDR2 SVGIG (reference sequence). The CDR3 totals 14 residues. CDR3 DNA sequence: TGTGCCTGGAGTTCCGGGAGCCTTTCAATGACCCAGTACTTC. This gives the protein CAWSSGSLSMTQYF.

This clone was seen once. V and J are TRBV5-1 and TRBJ2-1; 7 bases line up with TRBD2. The CDR3 has 15 residues. The germline gives CDR1 SGHRS, CDR2 YFSETQ. V was clipped by 0 bases and J by 2 bases; unmatched bases: 2. CDR3 in amino acids: CASSLESGAYNEQFF. The CDR3 DNA reads as TGCGCCAGCAGCTTGGAGAGCGGGGCCTACAATGAGCAGTTCTTC.

The rearrangement uses TRBV4-1 and TRBJ2-7; 9 bases agree with TRBD2. Germline loops: CDR1 MGHRA, CDR2 YSYEKL. CDR3 length equals 17 residues. J lost 5 bases, V lost 3 bases, and 14 bases had no gene match. DNA for the CDR3: TGCGCCAGCAGCCATGGACTAGCGAGAAAGACTCGGGACGAGCAGTACTTC. Protein sequence: CASSHGLARKTRDEQYF.

This clone was observed once. V and J are TRBV11-2 and TRBJ1-1; 7 bases agree with TRBD1. V lost 3 bases, J lost 12 bases, and 19 bases stayed unmatched. This CDR3 contains 16 residues. Germline V gives CDR1 SGHAT, CDR2 FQNNGV. In DNA, the CDR3 is TGTGCCAGCAGCTTTGGAGACCTCCGGGACAGTCGTACAACTTTCTTT. This sequence encodes CASSFGDLRDSRTTFF.

The V gene is TRBV7-2, the J gene TRBJ1-5; TRBD1 is a possible D gene (5 bases). The germline V and J ends were trimmed by 5 bases and 1 base, with 12 bases remaining between them. In germline, CDR1 is SGHTA, CDR2 FQGNSA. The CDR3 has 15 residues. The CDR3 nucleotides are TGTGCCAGCAGCCCCAGGGCTGGGAGCAATCAGCCCCAGCATTTT. Its translation is CASSPRAGSNQPQHF.

The sample holds a few counts of this clone. The chain is built from TRBV5-4 and TRBJ1-1; D call uncertain. This CDR3 contains 13 residues. Germline CDR1 and CDR2: SGHNT and YYREEE (reference sequence). Trimming shortened V by 2 bases and J by 6 bases, and 11 bases separated the two germline ends. CDR3: CASSLKQPSEAFF. In DNA, the CDR3 is TGTGCCAGCAGCTTAAAGCAACCGTCTGAAGCTTTCTTT.

V and J are TRBV30 and TRBJ1-1; D is unclear. The length of the CDR3 is 12 residues. The V end lost 3 bases, the J end lost 8 bases, and 13 bases lay between the germline ends. Germline V gene sequence: CDR1 GTSNPN, CDR2 SVGIG (reference sequence). Here the CDR3 DNA reads TGTGCCTGGAGGCCGGTTGGGAGAGAAGCTTTCTTT. It specifies CAWRPVGREAFF.

The rearrangement uses TRBV5-5 and TRBJ1-2, with unresolved D. This CDR3 has 14 residues. Germline-derived CDR1 and CDR2 are SGHKS and YYEKEE (reference sequence). The V gene lost 0 bases and the J gene lost 3 bases, with 9 bases spanning the gap. The CDR3 sequence is CASSLAGSYYGYTF. The CDR3 DNA reads as TGTGCCAGCAGCTTGGCCGGGTCCTACTATGGCTACACCTTC.

The rearrangement links TRBV27 to TRBJ1-2; TRBD1 agrees at 7 bases. Unmatched junction bases numbered 6, after V lost 6 bases and J lost 2 bases. Germline V gene data show CDR1 as MNHEY and CDR2 as SMNVEV (reference sequence). The CDR3 has 14 residues. CDR3 loop: CASRRTGENYGYTF. The CDR3 bases are TGTGCCAGCAGAAGAACAGGGGAAAACTATGGCTACACCTTC.

The genes are TRBV6-1 and TRBJ1-1; TRBD1 might be the D (6 bases). V was pared by 4 bases and J by 5 bases, with 14 bases between. The CDR3 is 14 residues long. Germline V gene sequence: CDR1 MNHNS, CDR2 SASEGT. The DNA of the CDR3 is TGTGCCAGCAGTGGTCAGGGGTTAGGGACTGAAGCTTTCTTT. It specifies CASSGQGLGTEAFF.

This chain connects TRBV2 to TRBJ2-7; D gene uncertain. Germline V gene data show CDR1 as SNHLY and CDR2 as FYNNEI. V was pared by 8 bases and J by 3 bases, with 14 bases between. The CDR3 covers 13 residues. CDR3 protein: CASGIGPGYEQYF. The CDR3 DNA is TGTGCCAGCGGAATTGGGCCCGGCTACGAGCAGTACTTC. Looking up the rest from reference TRBV2 and TRBJ2-7 gives the full variable domain: EPEVTQTPSHQVTQMGQEVILRCVPISNHLYFYWYRQILGQKVEFLVSFYNNEISEKSEIFDDQFSVERPDGSNFTLKIRSTKLEDSAMYFCASGIGPGYEQYFGPGTRLTVT.

CDR3 DNA: TGTGCCAGCAGCAACGGACAGCGTGAAGCTTTCTTT. It yields the protein CASSNGQREAFF. The chain employs TRBV6-5 and TRBJ1-1, with a weak D call TRBD1 (6 bases). Per the germline V gene, CDR1 is MNHEY and CDR2 is SVGAGI. With 6 bases removed from V and 7 bases from J, the gap between germline ends came to 12 bases. This CDR3 contains 12 residues.